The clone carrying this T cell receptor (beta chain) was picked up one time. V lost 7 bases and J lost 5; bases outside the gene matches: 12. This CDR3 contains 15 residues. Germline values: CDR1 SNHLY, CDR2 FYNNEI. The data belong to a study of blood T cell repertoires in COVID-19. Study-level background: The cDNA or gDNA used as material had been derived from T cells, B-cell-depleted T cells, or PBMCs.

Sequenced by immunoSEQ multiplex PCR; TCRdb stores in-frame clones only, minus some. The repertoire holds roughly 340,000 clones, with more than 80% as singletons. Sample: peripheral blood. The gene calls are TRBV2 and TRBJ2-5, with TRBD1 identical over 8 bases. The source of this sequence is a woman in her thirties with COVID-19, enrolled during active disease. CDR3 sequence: CASTFMRTGIETQYF. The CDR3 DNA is TGTGCCAGCACTTTTATGCGGACAGGGATCGAGACCCAGTACTTC.